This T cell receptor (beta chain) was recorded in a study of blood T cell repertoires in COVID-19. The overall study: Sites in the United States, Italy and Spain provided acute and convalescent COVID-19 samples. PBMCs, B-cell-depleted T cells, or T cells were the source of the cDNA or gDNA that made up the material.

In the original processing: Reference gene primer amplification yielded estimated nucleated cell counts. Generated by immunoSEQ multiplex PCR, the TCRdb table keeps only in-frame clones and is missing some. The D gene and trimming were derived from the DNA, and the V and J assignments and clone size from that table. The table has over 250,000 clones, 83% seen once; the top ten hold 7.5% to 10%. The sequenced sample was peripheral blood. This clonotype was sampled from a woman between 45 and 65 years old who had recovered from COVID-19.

Here the CDR3 reads CASGTPGQGNYGYTF. CDR3 DNA sequence: TGCGCCAGCGGGACCCCGGGACAGGGAAACTATGGCTACACCTTC. The chain links TRBV5-1 to TRBJ1-2; 9 nucleotides agree with TRBD1. The CDR3 extends over 15 amino acids. With 7 bases clipped from V and 2 bases from J, the junction kept 9 bases outside the gene matches. Germline CDR1 reads SGHRS; CDR2 reads YFSETQ. The full variable domain, with the rest looked up from reference TRBV5-1 and TRBJ1-2, is KAGVTQTPRYLIKTRGQQVTLSCSPISGHRSVSWYQQTPGQGLQFLFEYFSETQRNKGNFPGRFSGRQFSNSRSEMNVSTLELGDSALYLCASGTPGQGNYGYTFGSGTRLTVV.